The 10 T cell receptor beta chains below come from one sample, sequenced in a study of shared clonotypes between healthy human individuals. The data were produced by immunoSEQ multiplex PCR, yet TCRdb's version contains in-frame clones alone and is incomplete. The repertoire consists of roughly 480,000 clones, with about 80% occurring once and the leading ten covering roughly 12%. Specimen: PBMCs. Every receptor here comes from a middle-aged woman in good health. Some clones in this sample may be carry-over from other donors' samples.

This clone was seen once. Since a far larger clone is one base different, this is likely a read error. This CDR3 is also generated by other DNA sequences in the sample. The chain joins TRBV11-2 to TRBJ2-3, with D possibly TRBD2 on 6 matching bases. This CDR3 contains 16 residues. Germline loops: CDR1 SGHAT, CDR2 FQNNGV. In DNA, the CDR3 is TGTGCTAGCAGCTTATTAGGGGCGGGAACCCCAGATACGCAGTATTTT. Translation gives CASSLLGAGTPDTQYF.

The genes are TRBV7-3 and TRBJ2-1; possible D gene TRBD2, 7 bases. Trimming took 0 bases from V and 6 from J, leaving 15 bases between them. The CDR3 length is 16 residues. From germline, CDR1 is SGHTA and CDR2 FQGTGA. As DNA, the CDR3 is TGTGCCAGCAGCTTAACTCGACTGCGGGGGCGCAATGAGCAGTTCTTC. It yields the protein CASSLTRLRGRNEQFF.

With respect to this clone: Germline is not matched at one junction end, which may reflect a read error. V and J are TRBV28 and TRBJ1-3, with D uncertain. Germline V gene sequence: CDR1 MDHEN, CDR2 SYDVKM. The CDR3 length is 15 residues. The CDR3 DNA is TGTGCCAGCAGTTTAGGGCCTAGGGCTGGAAACACCACATACTTT. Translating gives CASSLGPRAGNTTYF.

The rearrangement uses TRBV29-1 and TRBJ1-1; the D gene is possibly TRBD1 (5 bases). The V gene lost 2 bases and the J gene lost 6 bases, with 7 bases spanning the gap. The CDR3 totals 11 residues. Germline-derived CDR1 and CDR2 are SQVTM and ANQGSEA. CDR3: CSVETGPEAFF. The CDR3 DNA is TGCAGCGTTGAAACGGGGCCTGAAGCTTTCTTT. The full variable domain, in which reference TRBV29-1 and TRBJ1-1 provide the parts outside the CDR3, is SAVISQKPSRDICQRGTSLTIQCQVDSQVTMMFWYRQQPGQSLTLIATANQGSEATYESGFVIDKFPISRPNLTFSTLTVSNMSPEDSSIYLCSVETGPEAFFGQGTRLTVV.

CDR3 sequence: CATSRDWGGGLGETQYF. The CDR3, as DNA: TGTGCCACCAGCAGAGATTGGGGAGGGGGCCTGGGGGAGACCCAGTACTTC. The chain recombines TRBV15 with TRBJ2-5; D may correspond to TRBD1 or TRBD2 (7 bases each). Trimming shortened V by 0 bases and J by 5 bases, and 19 bases separated the two germline ends. CDR1 and CDR2 (germline): LNHNV, YYDKDF (reference sequence). The CDR3 is 17 amino acids.

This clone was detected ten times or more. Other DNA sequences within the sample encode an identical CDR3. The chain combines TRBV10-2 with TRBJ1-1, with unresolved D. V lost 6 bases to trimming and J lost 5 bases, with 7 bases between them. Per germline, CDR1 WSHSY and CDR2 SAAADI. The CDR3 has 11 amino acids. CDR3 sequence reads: CASRRDTEAFF. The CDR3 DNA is TGCGCCAGCAGAAGGGATACTGAAGCTTTCTTT.

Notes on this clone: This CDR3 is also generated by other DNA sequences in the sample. The CDR3 region is CASSRTRDTQYF. DNA for the CDR3: TGCGCCAGCAGCAGGACTAGGGATACGCAGTATTTT. The gene calls are TRBV5-1 and TRBJ2-3, with TRBD2 identical over 7 bases. J was trimmed by 6 bases and V by 4 bases; bases with no gene match: 2. Looked up from germline, CDR1 is SGHRS and CDR2 is YFSETQ. CDR3 length equals 12 residues.

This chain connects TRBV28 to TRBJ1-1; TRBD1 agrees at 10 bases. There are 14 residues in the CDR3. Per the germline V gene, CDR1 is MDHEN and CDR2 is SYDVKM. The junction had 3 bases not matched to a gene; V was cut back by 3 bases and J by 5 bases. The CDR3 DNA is TGTGCCAGCAGTTTGGGGACAGGGGAAACTGAAGCTTTCTTT. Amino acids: CASSLGTGETEAFF.

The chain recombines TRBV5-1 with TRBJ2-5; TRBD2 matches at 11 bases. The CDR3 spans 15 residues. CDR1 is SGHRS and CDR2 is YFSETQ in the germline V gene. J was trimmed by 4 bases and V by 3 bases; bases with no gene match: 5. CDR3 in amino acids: CASSSLAGAGETQYF. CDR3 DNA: TGCGCCAGCAGCTCACTAGCGGGAGCGGGAGAGACCCAGTACTTC.

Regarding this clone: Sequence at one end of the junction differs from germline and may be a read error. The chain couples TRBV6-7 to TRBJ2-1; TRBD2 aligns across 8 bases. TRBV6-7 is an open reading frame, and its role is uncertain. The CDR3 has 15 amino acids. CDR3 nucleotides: TGTGCCAGCAGTTACAGGCGGGAGGTTCCCAACGAGCAGCTCTTC. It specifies CASSYRREVPNEQLF.